Sequencing of this T cell receptor (beta chain) was carried out in a study of T cell responses to AZD1222 COVID-19 vaccine (dated by TCRdb to 2020 to 2023). The study in broad terms: Because spike-specific TCR depth and breadth did not differ between the two schedules, AZD1222 recipients who got a second dose at roughly 4 weeks were pooled with those who got a second dose at roughly 12 weeks. TCR sequencing covered 230 to 250 trial participants: approximately 200 given two doses of AZD1222 and approximately 26 given two doses of MenACWY control vaccine. Trial participants were enrolled by age into 18-55, 56-69 and 70-plus year subgroups, with around 150, 28 and 57 TCR-sequenced participants respectively. Results the study describes overall, beyond this receptor: Nearly half of unique spike-specific TCRs reportedly recognized epitopes outside regions mutated in the B.1.351 and B.1.1.7 variants. No day 14 peak-response samples were available, so repertoires were characterized only after the peak T cell response. A significant rise in spike-specific TCR breadth and depth was observed after two AZD1222 doses relative to day 0 and relative to MenACWY recipients. CD4 TCRs associated with the vaccine covered the entire spike protein, and the dominant responses were in regions 160-218 and 743-854. Most participants were white British and females outnumbered males, and the authors suggested that clonal diversity may have been underestimated. In the small 56-69-year group, the increase in depth fell short of significance, most likely because of low power. Conclusions about previously exposed vaccinees were limited because only a handful of AZD1222 recipients were SARS-CoV-2 seropositive at baseline.

Including cysteine and phenylalanine, the CDR3 has 19 amino acids. This entry keeps only the CDR3 DNA: 57 bases, framed from base 1. Of note for this clone: What antigen it recognizes has not been identified. Base qualities are not provided; no much larger clone lies one nucleotide away.

The CDR3 regions of human TCRbeta chains were subjected to immunosequencing. The original methods were these. Repertoire TCRs were checked for matches against a reference library of SARS-CoV-2-specific TCRs that had been generated using the MIRA antigen-specificity platform. Breadth was defined as the fraction of unique TCRs that were SARS-CoV-2-associated, and depth was defined as the fraction of total T cells that were SARS-CoV-2-associated. Using the MIRA data, each spike-specific TCR was assigned both to the spike region to which the TCR was reactive and to a CD4 or CD8 class. Log10-transformed breadth and depth values were compared by one-way ANOVA with Sidak's multiple comparisons tests. In its TCRdb copy, this immuneACCESS table keeps in-frame sequences only and misses some clones. Where compared with another copy, unresolved V genes explain less than half of these, and the others have no known cause. The V and J calls and the clone size are those of that table, but D and trimming were determined from the DNA. The sample yields around 160,000 clones; 70% to 90% were counted once. About 16% of the sample lies in the top ten.

The intended sense of this specimen's time point label: baseline before first vaccination. Vaccinee samples came from UK trials COV001 and COV002, including a single-blind randomized controlled phase 2/3 trial of AZD1222 (ChAdOx1 nCoV-19) in healthy adults. Trial participant PBMC samples were collected at day 0 and day 28 after the second dose for TCRbeta chain sequencing. The V and J genes are TRBV21-1 and TRBJ1-5; the table calls TRBD1, which could not be checked here. TRBV21-1 constitutes a pseudogene. This TCR was recovered from an adult in good health. The starting material was peripheral blood, obtained on day 0 of AZD1222 vaccination. The CDR3 protein sequence reads: CASSKGIPGQGAGNQPQHF. Here is the DNA: TGTGCCAGCAGCAAAGGAATTCCGGGACAGGGAGCCGGCAATCAGCCCCAGCATTTT.